The table lists the clone carrying this T cell receptor (beta chain) with a few counts. The table came from immunoSEQ multiplex PCR; TCRdb's copy has only in-frame clones and leaves some out. The sample shows 350,000 to 550,000 clones, 80% to 90% of them seen only once. The data were obtained in a study of blood T cell repertoires in COVID-19. Study at large: The United States, Italy and Spain provided the acute and convalescent COVID-19 samples.

The CDR3 runs to 18 residues. V was trimmed by 1 base and J by 2 bases, leaving 18 bases between them. CDR1 is SGHVS, CDR2 FQNEAQ, per germline. Adults between roughly 18 and 95 years of age took part from approximately 24 US areas. Before being deemed recovered, Cohort 3 donors had two negative PCRs, clearance, or symptom resolution. Sequencing was carried out using PBMCs or T cells enriched from blood (not recorded which). This clonotype was sampled from a young man who had recovered from COVID-19. The chain has TRBV7-8 and TRBJ1-5, with D maybe TRBD1 (5 bases). The CDR3 nucleotides are TGTGCCAGCAGCTTAGTTTTCGGGCAGGGCGGTGGCAATCAGCCCCAGCATTTT. Protein sequence: CASSLVFGQGGGNQPQHF. Filled out from reference TRBV7-8 and TRBJ1-5, the complete variable domain reads GAGVSQSPRYKVAKRGQDVALRCDPISGHVSLFWYQQALGQGPEFLTYFQNEAQLDKSGLPSDRFFAERPEGSVSTLKIQRTQQEDSAVYLCASSLVFGQGGGNQPQHFGDGTRLSIL.